These 18 T cell receptor beta chains came from one sample sequenced in a study of T cells in Graves' hyperthyroidism and ophthalmopathy. Authors of the study amplified TCR beta CDR3 regions from RNA transcripts. Researchers ran a first-round RT-PCR on the TCR CDR3 using the HTBI primer set. TCRdb redid the calling of the multiplex PCR reads with MiXCR, one entry per CDR3 protein. Among 560,000 or so distinct CDR3 sequences listed, more than 45% were seen once. The sample consisted of peripheral blood or thyroid tissue (not recorded which). Every receptor here comes from a young woman with Graves' hyperthyroidism.

This clonotype showed up many times. The rearrangement uses TRBV10-3 and TRBJ1-4; TRBD1 aligns across 7 bases. V shed 5 bases, J shed 7 bases, and the junction held 7 bases outside the gene matches. CDR1 and CDR2 (germline): ENHRY, SYGVKD. The CDR3 covers 14 residues. CDR3 coding DNA: TGTGCCATCAGTACGACAGGGTCAGGTGAAAAACTGTTTTTT. Its translation is CAISTTGSGEKLFF.

This clonotype was observed a few times. The V gene is TRBV20-1, the J gene TRBJ1-3; no definite D call. This CDR3 spans 13 amino acids. Between the trimmed V and J ends, which lost 5 bases and 0 bases, there was a span of 8 bases. The V gene's germline CDR1 is DFQATT and CDR2 SNEGSKA (reference sequence). CDR3 loop: CSADGYSGNTIYF. CDR3 DNA sequence: TGCAGTGCTGACGGGTACTCTGGAAACACCATATATTTT.

The chain employs TRBV29-1 and TRBJ1-6; D remains ambiguous. There are 12 residues in the CDR3. Trimming removed 0 bases from V and 8 bases from J, with 5 bases in between. Germline loops: CDR1 SQVTM, CDR2 ANQGSEA. This chain's CDR3 is CSVEDRDSPLHF. The CDR3 bases are TGCAGCGTTGAAGATCGAGATTCACCCCTCCACTTT.

The sample holds many counts of this clonotype. The chain links TRBV29-1 to TRBJ2-7; 12 bases are shared with TRBD2. This CDR3 has 13 amino acids. Trimming at V came to 5 bases and at J to 3 bases, leaving 2 bases not matched to a gene. Germline V gene sequence: CDR1 SQVTM, CDR2 ANQGSEA. CDR3 sequence reads: CSVLAGGNYEQYF. Here the CDR3 DNA reads TGCAGCGTTCTAGCGGGAGGGAACTACGAGCAGTACTTC.

The V gene is TRBV12-3 or TRBV12-4, the J gene TRBJ2-7, with a weak D call TRBD2 (6 bases). The CDR3 contains 16 residues. Trimming shortened V by 3 bases and J by 3 bases, and 18 bases separated the two germline ends. The CDR3 region has the DNA TGTGCCAGCAGTTTGTTCAGCGGGCCAGGCGGCTACGAGCAGTACTTC. Its translation: CASSLFSGPGGYEQYF.

This clonotype has only a few counts. Written as DNA, the CDR3 is TGTGCCAGCAGCTTAGCCCCCCAGGGCGGTCAGCCCCAGCATTTT. This encodes CASSLAPQGGQPQHF. The genes are TRBV7-8 and TRBJ1-5, with D perhaps matching TRBD1 (5 bases). V was clipped by 0 bases and J by 6 bases, with 12 bases between them. The CDR3 extends over 15 amino acids. Germline CDR1 and CDR2: SGHVS and FQNEAQ.

A remark on this clonotype: Germline is not matched at one junction end, which may reflect a read error. The chain links TRBV24-1 to TRBJ1-4; possibly TRBD1 for D (6 bases). Germline CDR1 reads KGHDR; CDR2 reads SFDVKD. CDR3 length: 17 amino acids. The CDR3 nucleotides read TGTGCCAGCAGTTACCTTTCCTTGACAGGAAGAAAAGAAAAACTGTTTTTT. This translates into CASSYLSLTGRKEKLFF.

The chain employs TRBV20-1 and TRBJ1-4; 7 nucleotides line up with TRBD1. Germline V gene sequence: CDR1 DFQATT, CDR2 SNEGSKA (reference sequence). V shed 6 bases and J 8 bases; nucleotides not matched to a gene: 6. CDR3 length equals 12 residues. The CDR3 region is CSATGPGEKLFF. The CDR3 DNA reads TGCAGTGCGACAGGGCCGGGGGAAAAACTGTTTTTT.

The chain has TRBV29-1 and TRBJ1-1, with 10 bases identical to TRBD1. CDR1 is SQVTM and CDR2 is ANQGSEA in the germline V gene. CDR3 length: 13 amino acids. Germline trimming cut 7 bases from V and 4 bases from J; bases unmatched to any gene: 6. CDR3 residues: CSAGTGVGTEAFF. In DNA form, the CDR3 reads TGCAGCGCCGGGACAGGGGTGGGCACTGAAGCTTTCTTT. The full variable domain, its missing parts supplied by reference TRBV29-1 and TRBJ1-1, is SAVISQKPSRDICQRGTSLTIQCQVDSQVTMMFWYRQQPGQSLTLIATANQGSEATYESGFVIDKFPISRPNLTFSTLTVSNMSPEDSSIYLCSAGTGVGTEAFFGQGTRLTVV.

This clonotype has a handful of counts. The rearrangement joins TRBV5-1 to TRBJ1-6; 8 bases are a match to TRBD1. The CDR3 has 16 residues. Trimming removed 0 bases from V and 3 bases from J; junction bases left unmatched: 2. Germline CDR1 and CDR2: SGHRS and YFSETQ. The CDR3 nucleotides are TGCGCCAGCAGCTTGGTTGGGACAGGCTATAATTCACCCCTCCACTTT. This encodes CASSLVGTGYNSPLHF.

Comment on this clonotype: Given a much more abundant clone one base away, this may be a read error. V usage is TRBV29-1 and J usage is TRBJ1-2; D not resolved. Germline assignment: CDR1 SQVTM and CDR2 ANQGSEA. This CDR3 has 12 amino acids. The CDR3 DNA reads TGCGGCGTTGAATGGGGTCCCTATGGCTACACCTTC. Translating it yields CGVEWGPYGYTF.

The sample holds a few counts of this clonotype. The chain couples TRBV7-3 to TRBJ1-5; 8 positions agree with TRBD1. V lost 5 bases, J lost 0 bases, and 6 bases stayed unmatched. CDR3 length: 16 amino acids. Germline V gives CDR1 SGHTA, CDR2 FQGTGA. The CDR3 region has the DNA TGTGCCAGCAGCCAAGAAGGACAGGGTAGCAATCAGCCCCAGCATTTT. Amino acids: CASSQEGQGSNQPQHF.

J is TRBJ1-1 and V is TRBV12-3 or TRBV12-4; D remains unclear. This CDR3 region has 16 residues. V lost 0 bases and J 0 bases, leaving 11 bases between the germline ends. The CDR3 DNA sequence: TGTGCCAGCAGTTTAGCACAGCCTAGGGTGAACACTGAAGCTTTCTTT. Protein product: CASSLAQPRVNTEAFF.

This clonotype was observed at least ten times. The gene calls are TRBV25-1 and TRBJ2-7; no reliable D call. This CDR3 has 12 amino acids. Germline lookup yields CDR1 MGHDK and CDR2 SYGVNS. V was pared by 10 bases and J by 7 bases, with 17 bases between. The DNA for the CDR3 is TGTGCCACCTCACGGCGGAGAGGAGAGCAGTACTTC. It encodes CATSRRRGEQYF.

This clonotype was observed at least ten times. The chain has TRBV29-1 and TRBJ1-2; 7 nucleotides align to TRBD1. Germline V CDR1 and CDR2: SQVTM, ANQGSEA. The CDR3 length is 13 residues. V shed 0 bases and J 8 bases; nucleotides not matched to a gene: 6. CDR3 sequence reads: CSVEERTGDGYTF. CDR3 in DNA: TGCAGCGTTGAAGAACGTACAGGGGACGGCTACACCTTC.

This clonotype was counted ten times or more. The germline gene is not matched at one end of the junction; a read error may be the cause. This chain joins TRBV10-3 and TRBJ2-6, with TRBD1 matching 7 bases. CDR1 is ENHRY and CDR2 is SYGVKD in the germline V gene. The CDR3 runs to 15 residues. Here the CDR3 DNA reads TGTGCCAGCAGTTACCCTGAGACAGGGTCCCTCGTCCTGACTTTC. It specifies CASSYPETGSLVLTF.

This clonotype was seen many times. CDR3 DNA: TGCAGCGTCGCTACAGGGGTGGTTAGTGAAAAACTGTTTTTT. Its protein product is CSVATGVVSEKLFF. The chain carries TRBV29-1 and TRBJ1-4; 7 bases align to TRBD1. The CDR3 is made up of 14 amino acids. Germline lookup yields CDR1 SQVTM and CDR2 ANQGSEA. With 6 bases clipped from V and 7 bases from J, the junction kept 11 bases outside the gene matches.

The V gene is TRBV6-5, the J gene TRBJ2-2; D gene uncertain. This CDR3 comprises 13 residues. Per the germline V gene, CDR1 is MNHEY and CDR2 is SVGAGI. The V end lost 6 bases, the J end lost 8 bases, and 13 bases lay between the germline ends. The CDR3 DNA reads TGTGCCAGCAGGCCTCCCATGCGAGGGGAGCTGTTTTTT. Its translation is CASRPPMRGELFF.